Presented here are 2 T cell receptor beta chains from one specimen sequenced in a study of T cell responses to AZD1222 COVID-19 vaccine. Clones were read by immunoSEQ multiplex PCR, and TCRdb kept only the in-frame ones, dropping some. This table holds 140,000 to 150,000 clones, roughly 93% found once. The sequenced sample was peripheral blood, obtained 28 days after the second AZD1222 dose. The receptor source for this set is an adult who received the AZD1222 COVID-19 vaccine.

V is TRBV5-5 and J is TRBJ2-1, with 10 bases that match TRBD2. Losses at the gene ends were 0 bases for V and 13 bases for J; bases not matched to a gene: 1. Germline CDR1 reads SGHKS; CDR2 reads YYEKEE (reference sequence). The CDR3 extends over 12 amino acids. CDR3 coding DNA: TGTGCCAGCAGCTTGGTAGCGGGGGGTCAGTTCTTC. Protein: CASSLVAGGQFF.

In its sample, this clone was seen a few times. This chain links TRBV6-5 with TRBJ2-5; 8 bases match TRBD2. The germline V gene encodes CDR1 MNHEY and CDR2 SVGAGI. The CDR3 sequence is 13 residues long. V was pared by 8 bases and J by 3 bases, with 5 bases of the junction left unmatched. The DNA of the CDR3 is TGTGCCAGCGGAACTAGCGGTAAAGAGACCCAGTACTTC. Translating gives CASGTSGKETQYF.